Each of the 13 T cell receptor beta chains below was sequenced from the same sample in a study of CD8 T cells in Susac syndrome. Roughly 0.45 to 1 ug RNA was reverse transcribed with random hexamers. Via MiXCR, TCRdb re-called the immunoSEQ multiplex PCR reads, giving one row per CDR3 protein. The sample has roughly 190,000 distinct CDR3 sequences, 90% to 96% seen once; the top ten hold around 0.1%. The sample was CD4+ T cells from PBMCs. Receptors originate from a human donor with Susac syndrome.

The chain uses TRBV3-1 and TRBJ2-5, with 11 bases aligning to TRBD2. The CDR3 runs to 18 residues. The V and J ends lost 1 base and 0 bases, in that order; junction bases with no gene match: 7. In germline, CDR1 is LGHDT, CDR2 YNNKEL (reference sequence). The CDR3 reads CASSQVRLAGGYQETQYF. The CDR3 DNA follows: TGTGCCAGCAGCCAAGTTAGGCTAGCGGGGGGATACCAAGAGACCCAGTACTTC.

This sequence joins TRBV9 and TRBJ2-1, with 8 bases fitting TRBD2. V shed 3 bases and J 10 bases; nucleotides not matched to a gene: 6. This CDR3 is 13 amino acids long. Germline CDR1 reads SGDLS; CDR2 reads YYNGEE. The CDR3 loop is CASSAPIAGEQFF. The DNA for the CDR3 is TGTGCCAGCAGCGCGCCGATAGCGGGGGAGCAGTTCTTC.

The chain links TRBV5-1 to TRBJ2-1, with a possible D match to TRBD2 (6 bases). This CDR3 comprises 15 residues. From germline, CDR1 is SGHRS and CDR2 YFSETQ. The V end lost 0 bases, the J end lost 2 bases, and 9 bases lay between the germline ends. CDR3 in amino acids: CASSLAGVTYNEQFF. CDR3 coding DNA: TGCGCCAGCAGCTTGGCGGGGGTCACCTACAATGAGCAGTTCTTC. Full variable domain (missing parts from reference TRBV5-1 and TRBJ2-1): KAGVTQTPRYLIKTRGQQVTLSCSPISGHRSVSWYQQTPGQGLQFLFEYFSETQRNKGNFPGRFSGRQFSNSRSEMNVSTLELGDSALYLCASSLAGVTYNEQFFGPGTRLTVL.

This chain uses TRBV5-1 with TRBJ2-7; 10 bases are shared with TRBD1. CDR1 and CDR2 from the germline V gene are SGHRS and YFSETQ. After removal of 2 bases from V and 6 bases from J, the junction contained 8 bases not matched to a gene. The CDR3 covers 15 residues. The CDR3 DNA follows: TGCGCCAGCAGCTTAGGGGACAGGGGTGCTACCGAGCAGTACTTC. Translating it yields CASSLGDRGATEQYF. Complete variable domain (other parts from reference TRBV5-1 and TRBJ2-7): KAGVTQTPRYLIKTRGQQVTLSCSPISGHRSVSWYQQTPGQGLQFLFEYFSETQRNKGNFPGRFSGRQFSNSRSEMNVSTLELGDSALYLCASSLGDRGATEQYFGPGTRLTVT.

The V call is TRBV20-1, the J call TRBJ2-5; TRBD2 aligns across 7 bases. This CDR3 has 14 residues. Losses at the gene ends were 5 bases for V and 5 bases for J; bases not matched to a gene: 11. Germline V gives CDR1 DFQATT, CDR2 SNEGSKA (reference sequence). The CDR3 region has the DNA TGCAGTGCTCCCAGGTCGCTAGCGGTGGAGACCCAGTACTTC. Translating gives CSAPRSLAVETQYF.

V is TRBV4-3 and J is TRBJ2-5; 11 nucleotides align to TRBD2. CDR1 LGHNA and CDR2 YSLEER come from the germline V gene. The CDR3 spans 15 residues. V lost 4 bases and J lost 5; bases outside the gene matches: 6. Here the CDR3 DNA reads TGCGCCAGCAGCCCAGATAGCGGGGGGGGCGAGACCCAGTACTTC. Protein product: CASSPDSGGGETQYF.

The V and J genes are TRBV10-2 and TRBJ1-5, with D perhaps TRBD1 (5 bases). V was trimmed by 8 bases and J by 7 bases, leaving 12 bases between them. CDR3 length equals 12 residues. Germline V gene data show CDR1 as WSHSY and CDR2 as SAAADI. The CDR3 is CASGREGQPQHF. In nucleotides, the CDR3 is TGCGCCAGCGGCAGGGAGGGGCAGCCCCAGCATTTT.

The V gene is TRBV7-2, the J gene TRBJ2-1; 12 nucleotides line up with TRBD2. V was clipped by 5 bases and J by 10 bases; unmatched bases: 6. Germline CDR1 reads SGHTA; CDR2 reads FQGNSA. This CDR3 spans 14 amino acids. The CDR3 bases are TGTGCCAGCAGCCTACTACTAGCGGGGGGAGAGCAGTTCTTC. It encodes CASSLLLAGGEQFF.

The chain links TRBV14 to TRBJ2-1, with TRBD2 identical over 7 bases. Germline loops: CDR1 SGHDN, CDR2 FVKESK. The CDR3 has 16 residues. The J segment lost 2 bases and the V segment lost 2 bases, leaving 6 bases of the junction unmatched. The CDR3 loop reads CASSQFASGAYNEQFF. The CDR3 nucleotides read TGTGCCAGCAGCCAATTTGCTAGCGGAGCCTACAATGAGCAGTTCTTC.

V usage is TRBV3-1 and J usage is TRBJ2-7; D unresolved. The CDR3 runs to 14 residues. V lost 4 bases, J lost 2 bases, and 12 bases lay in between. Germline CDR1 reads LGHDT; CDR2 reads YNNKEL (reference sequence). In DNA form, the CDR3 reads TGTGCCAGCAGCCTGGGCGGCCCGGCCTACGAGCAGTACTTC. This encodes CASSLGGPAYEQYF.

The chain has TRBV29-1 and TRBJ2-2; possibly TRBD1 for D (6 bases). CDR3 length equals 13 residues. Germline lookup yields CDR1 SQVTM and CDR2 ANQGSEA. V lost 5 bases to trimming and J lost 1 base, with 8 bases between them. The CDR3: CSVKTGNTGELFF. CDR3 in DNA: TGCAGCGTTAAGACAGGGAACACCGGGGAGCTGTTTTTT.

V and J are TRBV20-1 and TRBJ2-1, with D perhaps matching TRBD2 (7 bases). Trimming pared 1 base from V and 2 bases from J, leaving 15 bases between. The CDR3 loop spans 16 amino acids. Per the germline V gene, CDR1 is DFQATT and CDR2 is SNEGSKA (reference sequence). The CDR3 sequence is CSARGAGAATYNEQFF. DNA for the CDR3: TGCAGTGCTAGAGGTGCGGGGGCAGCTACCTACAATGAGCAGTTCTTC.

This sequence joins TRBV20-1 and TRBJ1-1; D uncertain. The ends were cut back, 5 bases at V and 1 base at J, with 5 bases in the middle. This CDR3 has 11 residues. CDR1 and CDR2 from the germline V gene are DFQATT and SNEGSKA (reference sequence). As DNA, the CDR3 is TGCAGTGCTTTGGGGAACACTGAAGCTTTCTTT. Its protein product is CSALGNTEAFF.